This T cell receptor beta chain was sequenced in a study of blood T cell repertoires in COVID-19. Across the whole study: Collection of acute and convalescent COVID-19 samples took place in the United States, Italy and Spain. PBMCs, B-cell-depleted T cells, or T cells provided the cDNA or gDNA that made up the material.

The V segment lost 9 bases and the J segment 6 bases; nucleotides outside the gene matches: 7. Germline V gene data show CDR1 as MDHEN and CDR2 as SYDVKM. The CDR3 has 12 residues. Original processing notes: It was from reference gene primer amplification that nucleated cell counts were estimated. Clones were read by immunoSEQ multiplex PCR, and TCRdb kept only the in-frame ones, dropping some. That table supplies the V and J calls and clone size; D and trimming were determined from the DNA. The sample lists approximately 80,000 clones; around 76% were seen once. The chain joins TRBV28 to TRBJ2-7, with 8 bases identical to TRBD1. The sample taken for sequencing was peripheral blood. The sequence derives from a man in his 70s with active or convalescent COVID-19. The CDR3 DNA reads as TGTGCCAGTACGGACAGGGCAGGCGAGCAGTACTTC. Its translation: CASTDRAGEQYF.